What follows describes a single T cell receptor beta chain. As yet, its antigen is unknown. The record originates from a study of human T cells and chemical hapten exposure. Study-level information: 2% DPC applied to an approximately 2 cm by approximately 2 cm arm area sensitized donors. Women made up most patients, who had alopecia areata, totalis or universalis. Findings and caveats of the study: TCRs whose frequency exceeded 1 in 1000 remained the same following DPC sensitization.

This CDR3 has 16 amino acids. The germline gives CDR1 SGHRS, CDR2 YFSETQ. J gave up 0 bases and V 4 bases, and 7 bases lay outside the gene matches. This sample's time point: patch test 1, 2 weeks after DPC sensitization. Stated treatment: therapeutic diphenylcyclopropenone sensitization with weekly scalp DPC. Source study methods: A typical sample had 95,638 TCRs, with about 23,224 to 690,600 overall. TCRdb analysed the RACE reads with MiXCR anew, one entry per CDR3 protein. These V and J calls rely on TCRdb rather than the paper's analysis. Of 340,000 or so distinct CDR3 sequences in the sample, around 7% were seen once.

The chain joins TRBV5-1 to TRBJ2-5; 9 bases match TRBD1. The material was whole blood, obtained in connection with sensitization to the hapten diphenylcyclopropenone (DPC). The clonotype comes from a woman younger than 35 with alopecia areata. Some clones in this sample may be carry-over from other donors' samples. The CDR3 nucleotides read TGCGCCAGCAGCCCCGGCGGGACAGGGCACCAAGAGACCCAGTACTTC. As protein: CASSPGGTGHQETQYF.